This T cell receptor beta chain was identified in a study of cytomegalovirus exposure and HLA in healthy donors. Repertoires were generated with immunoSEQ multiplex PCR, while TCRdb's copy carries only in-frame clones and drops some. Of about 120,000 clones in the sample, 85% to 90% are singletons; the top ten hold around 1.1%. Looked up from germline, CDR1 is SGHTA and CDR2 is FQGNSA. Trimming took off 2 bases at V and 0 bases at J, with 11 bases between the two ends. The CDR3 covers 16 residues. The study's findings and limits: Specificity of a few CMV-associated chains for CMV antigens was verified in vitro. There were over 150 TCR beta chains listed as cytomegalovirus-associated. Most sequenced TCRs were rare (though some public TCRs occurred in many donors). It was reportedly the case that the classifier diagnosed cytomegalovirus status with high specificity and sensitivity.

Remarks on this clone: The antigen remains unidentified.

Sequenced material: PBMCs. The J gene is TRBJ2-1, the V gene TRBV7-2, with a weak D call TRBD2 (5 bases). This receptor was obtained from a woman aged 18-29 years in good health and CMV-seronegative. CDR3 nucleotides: TGTGCCAGCAGCTTATTCCCGGGGAGCTCCTACAATGAGCAGTTCTTC. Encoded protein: CASSLFPGSSYNEQFF.